These 20 T cell receptor beta chains share one sample of origin, sequenced in a study of T-cell reconstitution after alpha-beta-depleted transplantation in children. The TCRbeta library incorporated unique molecular identifiers. Each CDR3 protein gets one entry after TCRdb re-called the PCR reads with MiXCR. The data contain nearly 200,000 distinct CDR3 sequences, just under 6.5% of them singletons. This material consisted of PBMCs, taken before TCRalphabeta/CD19-depleted stem cell transplant. The receptor set was obtained from a girl under two years old with combined immunodeficiency, due to receive a stem cell transplant.

This clonotype occurred many times. The chain couples TRBV12-3 or TRBV12-4 to TRBJ1-5, with a weak D call TRBD1 (6 bases). V was trimmed by 3 bases and J by 7 bases, leaving 13 bases between them. The CDR3 contains 14 residues. CDR3 in amino acids: CASSFGGERQPQHF. CDR3 nucleotides: TGTGCCAGCAGTTTTGGGGGCGAGAGACAGCCCCAGCATTTT.

This clonotype was found many times. At one end the junction does not follow the germline gene, possibly because of a read error. The chain couples TRBV4-1 to TRBJ2-1; TRBD2 agrees at 8 bases. The CDR3 spans 16 residues. Per the germline V gene, CDR1 is MGHRA and CDR2 is YSYEKL. The CDR3 DNA reads TGCGCCAGCAGCGAAGATCTCGGGACTAGGAAGAATGAGCAGTTCTTC. Translation gives CASSEDLGTRKNEQFF.

This clonotype was counted between two and nine times. The chain has TRBV11-2 and TRBJ2-5; no definite D call. Trimming pared 4 bases from V and 5 bases from J, leaving 14 bases between. Per the germline V gene, CDR1 is SGHAT and CDR2 is FQNNGV. This CDR3 has 14 amino acids. In DNA form, the CDR3 reads TGTGCCAGCAGCTCTACTATAATGGGGGAGACCCAGTACTTC. This translates into CASSSTIMGETQYF.

The sample holds many counts of this clonotype. This rearrangement joins TRBV5-4 to TRBJ2-3, with 7 bases aligning to TRBD2. Germline CDR1 is SGHNT and CDR2 is YYREEE (reference sequence). Trimming cost V 5 bases and J 2 bases; bases outside gene matches: 5. This CDR3 comprises 14 residues. The CDR3 loop is CASSPGLHTDTQYF. Here the CDR3 DNA reads TGTGCCAGCAGTCCGGGACTACACACAGATACGCAGTATTTT.

This clonotype showed up many times. The V gene is TRBV29-1, the J gene TRBJ2-1, with a tentative D call TRBD1 (6 bases). The V gene's germline CDR1 is SQVTM and CDR2 ANQGSEA. V was shortened by 3 bases and J by 2 bases, with 17 bases between the two germline ends. The CDR3 is 16 amino acids. The CDR3 here is CSVEGDRKTTYNEQFF. Here the CDR3 DNA reads TGCAGCGTTGAGGGCGACAGGAAGACCACCTACAATGAGCAGTTCTTC.

This clonotype has at least ten counts. V is TRBV24-1 and J is TRBJ2-1; TRBD2 matches 7 bases. The CDR3 is 16 residues long. Trimming cost V 4 bases and J 3 bases; bases outside gene matches: 8. The germline gives CDR1 KGHDR, CDR2 SFDVKD. The CDR3 DNA follows: TGTGCCACCAGTGACTCAAGGACTAGTTACTACAATGAGCAGTTCTTC. Translating it yields CATSDSRTSYYNEQFF.

This clonotype was seen at least ten times. This sequence joins TRBV13 and TRBJ2-1, with D unresolved. Germline lookup yields CDR1 PRHDT and CDR2 FYEKMQ (reference sequence). CDR3 length equals 11 residues. Trimming stripped 5 bases from V and 10 bases from J, with 9 bases between. This chain's CDR3 is CASSPHEEQFF. CDR3 DNA sequence: TGTGCCAGCAGCCCCCATGAAGAGCAGTTCTTC.

This clonotype was detected many times. The rearrangement joins TRBV4-1 to TRBJ2-5, with 7 bases identical to TRBD1. J gave up 4 bases and V 0 bases, and 5 bases lay outside the gene matches. The CDR3 sequence is 15 residues long. Germline CDR1 reads MGHRA; CDR2 reads YSYEKL. CDR3 bases: TGCGCCAGCAGCCAAGACCCGACAGGGTTAGAGACCCAGTACTTC. As protein: CASSQDPTGLETQYF.

This clonotype showed up just a few times. This sequence joins TRBV6-1 and TRBJ2-1; 8 nucleotides match TRBD2. V lost 1 base to trimming and J lost 2 bases; unmatched junction nucleotides: 4. There are 16 residues in the CDR3. CDR1 and CDR2 from the germline V gene are MNHNS and SASEGT. CDR3 DNA: TGTGCCAGCAGTGAAGATATAGCGGGGACCTACAATGAGCAGTTCTTC. Translating it yields CASSEDIAGTYNEQFF.

This clonotype was seen repeatedly, ten times or more. An end of the junction does not agree with germline; a read error may underlie this. The V gene is TRBV7-8, the J gene TRBJ2-5; TRBD1 matches at 10 bases. There are 13 residues in the CDR3. Germline V gene data show CDR1 as SGHVS and CDR2 as FQNEAQ. The CDR3 sequence is CASSLGTRDRGLF. Written as DNA, the CDR3 is TGTGCCAGCAGCTTAGGGACCCGGGACAGGGGCCTCTTC.

In its sample, this clonotype was seen many times. The chain couples TRBV11-1 to TRBJ1-3; D is unresolved. V lost 5 bases and J lost 0, with 11 bases in between. This CDR3 has 15 amino acids. Germline V gene data show CDR1 as SGHAT and CDR2 as FQDESV (reference sequence). CDR3 protein: CASSANTASGNTIYF. DNA for the CDR3: TGTGCCAGCAGCGCGAATACAGCCTCTGGAAACACCATATATTTT. The full variable domain, rest sourced from reference TRBV11-1 and TRBJ1-3, is EAEVAQSPRYKITEKSQAVAFWCDPISGHATLYWYRQILGQGPELLVQFQDESVVDDSQLPKDRFSAERLKGVDSTLKIQPAELGDSAMYLCASSANTASGNTIYFGEGSWLTVV.

This clonotype has a count of ten or more. The genes are TRBV10-3 and TRBJ2-2; the match to TRBD2 covers 10 bases. The CDR3 has 12 residues. The V gene's germline CDR1 is ENHRY and CDR2 SYGVKD. Losses at the gene ends were 10 bases for V and 6 bases for J; bases not matched to a gene: 2. CDR3 in DNA: TGTGCCACGCTAGCGGGAGCCGGGGAGCTGTTTTTT. This gives the protein CATLAGAGELFF.

This clonotype was detected ten times or more. The chain recombines TRBV25-1 with TRBJ2-1; 10 positions agree with TRBD2. This CDR3 has 16 residues. Germline V gene data show CDR1 as MGHDK and CDR2 as SYGVNS. V lost 1 base and J lost 2; bases outside the gene matches: 2. The CDR3 region is CASSESSGSPYNEQFF. The CDR3 coding sequence is TGTGCCAGCAGTGAATCTAGCGGGAGTCCCTACAATGAGCAGTTCTTC.

This clonotype was detected ten times or more. This chain's CDR3 is CASSFKGEQFF. Here the CDR3 DNA reads TGTGCCAGCAGCTTCAAGGGGGAGCAGTTCTTC. This chain links TRBV7-6 with TRBJ2-1, with D perhaps TRBD1 (5 bases). This CDR3 comprises 11 residues. Germline-derived CDR1 and CDR2 are SGHVS and FNYEAQ. The V gene lost 3 bases and the J gene lost 10 bases, with 7 bases spanning the gap. The complete variable domain, with remaining parts taken from reference TRBV7-6 and TRBJ2-1, reads GAGVSQSPRYKVTKRGQDVALRCDPISGHVSLYWYRQALGQGPEFLTYFNYEAQQDKSGLPNDRFSAERPEGSISTLTIQRTEQRDSAMYRCASSFKGEQFFGPGTRLTVL.

This clonotype has ten or more counts. The genes are TRBV10-3 and TRBJ2-5; D is tentatively TRBD1 or TRBD2 (6 bases each). CDR3 length equals 16 residues. The ends were cut back, 4 bases at V and 5 bases at J, with 20 bases in the middle. Germline V lookup: CDR1 ENHRY, CDR2 SYGVKD. The CDR3 sequence: CAISGEGDSAGETQYF. In nucleotides, the CDR3 is TGTGCCATCAGTGGTGAGGGGGACTCTGCTGGGGAGACCCAGTACTTC.

This clonotype was picked up many times. CDR3 in DNA: TGTGCCAGCAACAGGGGTCAAGTAGACGAGCAGTACTTC. The encoded protein is CASNRGQVDEQYF. This chain joins TRBV6-2 or TRBV6-3 and TRBJ2-7; 7 positions match TRBD1. The CDR3 contains 13 residues. Germline V gene sequence: CDR1 MNHEY, CDR2 SVGEGT. Trimming removed 7 bases from V and 5 bases from J; junction bases left unmatched: 8.

This clonotype occurred many times. This chain joins TRBV5-1 and TRBJ2-3; no reliable D call. The CDR3 is 13 amino acids. The germline V and J ends were trimmed by 1 base and 1 base, with 4 bases remaining between them. Germline values: CDR1 SGHRS, CDR2 YFSETQ. CDR3 sequence: CASSLIGTDTQYF. The DNA for the CDR3 is TGCGCCAGCAGCTTGATAGGCACAGATACGCAGTATTTT.

In its sample, this clonotype was seen many times. V usage is TRBV20-1 and J usage is TRBJ1-1; unclear D gene. Germline V gene lookup returns CDR1 DFQATT and CDR2 SNEGSKA (reference sequence). The CDR3 runs to 15 residues. Trimming shortened V by 3 bases and J by 1 base, and 15 bases separated the two germline ends. The CDR3 nucleotides read TGCAGTGCTAGGGGGATAGTAATAGGGAACACTGAAGCTTTCTTT. This gives the protein CSARGIVIGNTEAFF.

This clonotype was observed many times. V gene TRBV20-1 combines with J gene TRBJ2-7, with TRBD1 identical over 8 bases. CDR1 and CDR2 from the germline V gene are DFQATT and SNEGSKA (reference sequence). Trimming at V came to 3 bases and at J to 3 bases, leaving 7 bases not matched to a gene. The length of the CDR3 is 14 residues. CDR3 DNA: TGCAGTGCTAGCGGGACAGGCCTTTTCTACGAGCAGTACTTC. Its protein is CSASGTGLFYEQYF.

This clonotype was observed at least ten times. The rearrangement links TRBV4-1 to TRBJ2-1; D is ambiguous. Per germline, CDR1 MGHRA and CDR2 YSYEKL. CDR3 length equals 13 residues. V shed 4 bases and J shed 7 bases, with 11 bases lying between them. CDR3 amino acids: CASSLGARNEQFF. Written as DNA, the CDR3 is TGCGCCAGCAGCCTGGGCGCGCGGAATGAGCAGTTCTTC.